This T cell receptor (beta chain) was obtained from a study of blood T cell repertoires in COVID-19. This table comes from immunoSEQ multiplex PCR, and its TCRdb copy is limited to in-frame clones, with some not included. Of about 160,000 clones listed, more than 75% are singletons. This CDR3 has 18 amino acids. Germline V CDR1 and CDR2: MNHNS, SASEGT. J lost 1 base, V lost 1 base, and 6 bases had no gene match. This clone has only one observation. This chain connects TRBV6-1 to TRBJ2-5; TRBD2 aligns across 13 bases. This clonotype originated in a man aged 65-85 years with acute or convalescent COVID-19. The sample was peripheral blood. The CDR3 coding sequence is TGTGCCAGCAGTGAAGGACTAGCGGGGGGCCACCCCCAAGAGACCCAGTACTTC. Protein: CASSEGLAGGHPQETQYF.